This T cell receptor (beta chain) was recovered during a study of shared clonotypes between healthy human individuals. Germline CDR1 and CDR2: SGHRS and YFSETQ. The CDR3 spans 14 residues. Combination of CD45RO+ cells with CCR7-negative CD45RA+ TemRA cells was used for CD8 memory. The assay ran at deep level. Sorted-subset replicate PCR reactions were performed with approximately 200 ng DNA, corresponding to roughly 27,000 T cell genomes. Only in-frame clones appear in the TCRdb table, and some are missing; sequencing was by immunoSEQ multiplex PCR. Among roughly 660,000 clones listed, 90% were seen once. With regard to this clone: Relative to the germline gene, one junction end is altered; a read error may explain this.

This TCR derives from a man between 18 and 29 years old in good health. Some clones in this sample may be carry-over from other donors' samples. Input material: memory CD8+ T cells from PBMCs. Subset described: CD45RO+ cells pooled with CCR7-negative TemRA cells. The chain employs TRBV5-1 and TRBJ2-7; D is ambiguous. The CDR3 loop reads CASRLGSSTYEQYF. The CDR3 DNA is TGCGCCAGCAGGTTGGGATCCTCGACCTACGAGCAGTACTTC.